This T cell receptor (beta chain) was documented in a study of blood T cell repertoires in COVID-19. Study context: PBMCs, B-cell-depleted T cells, or T cells provided the cDNA or gDNA that made up the material.

This CDR3 has 16 amino acids. The germline V gene has CDR1 SGHTA and CDR2 FQGNSA. The V and J ends lost 5 bases and 5 bases, in that order; junction bases with no gene match: 10. TCRdb keeps only in-frame clones here, not all; method: immunoSEQ multiplex PCR. The table shows about 100,000 clones, with about 90% occurring only once. The sample was peripheral blood. The chain employs TRBV7-2 and TRBJ1-1; 11 bases agree with TRBD1. The source is a man aged 25 to 45 in a cohort sampled during active COVID-19. This CDR3 is CASSPPGQGARTEAFF. CDR3 nucleotides: TGTGCCAGCAGCCCACCTGGACAGGGGGCGAGGACTGAAGCTTTCTTT.